This passage covers 32 T cell receptor beta chains from one sample sequenced in a study of OX40 agonist ivuxolimab in advanced cancers. Sequencing was performed with immunoSEQ multiplex PCR; in TCRdb, only in-frame clones are kept and a portion is missing. The sample has 55,000 to 70,000 clones; approximately 89% are singletons. Sequenced here: CD4+ or CD8+ T cells sorted from blood, sampled in a trial of the OX40 agonist ivuxolimab. These receptors were obtained from an adult with an advanced solid tumor such as melanoma, head and neck, liver or kidney cancer.

About this clone itself: The sample carries other DNA sequences with the same CDR3. The chain joins TRBV19 to TRBJ1-6, with 8 positions matching TRBD1. V shed 6 bases, J shed 9 bases, and the junction held 4 bases outside the gene matches. This CDR3 is built from 13 residues. Germline CDR1 LNHDA, CDR2 SQIVND (reference sequence). Here the CDR3 reads CASSRQGSSPLHF. CDR3 nucleotide sequence: TGTGCCAGTAGCCGACAGGGGAGTTCACCCCTCCACTTT.

The gene calls are TRBV18 and TRBJ1-3; the D gene is possibly TRBD1 (5 bases). Looked up from germline, CDR1 is KGHSH and CDR2 is LQKENI. Trimming took 3 bases from V and 8 from J, leaving 14 bases between them. The length of the CDR3 is 14 residues. For the CDR3, the DNA is TGTGCCAGCTCACCCGGGACTGTTATTGACACCATATATTTT. Its translation: CASSPGTVIDTIYF.

The chain recombines TRBV6-5 with TRBJ1-5; D is perhaps TRBD1 (5 bases). Germline-derived CDR1 and CDR2 are MNHEY and SVGAGI. V was pared by 3 bases and J by 4 bases, with 7 bases between. The CDR3 spans 13 residues. The CDR3: CASSYRQNQPQHF. The DNA for the CDR3 is TGTGCCAGCAGTTATCGACAGAATCAGCCCCAGCATTTT.

This sequence joins TRBV6-1 and TRBJ1-2; D is uncertain. V gave up 2 bases and J gave up 8 bases, with 15 bases separating them. This CDR3 region has 14 residues. Germline-derived CDR1 and CDR2 are MNHNS and SASEGT. The CDR3: CASSEKGRPEGYTF. In DNA, the CDR3 is TGTGCCAGCAGTGAAAAGGGTCGACCGGAGGGCTACACCTTC.

The chain is built from TRBV2 and TRBJ2-2; TRBD1 agrees at 7 bases. The CDR3 length is 17 residues. CDR1 is SNHLY and CDR2 is FYNNEI in the germline V gene. Trimming removed 8 bases from V and 2 bases from J; junction bases left unmatched: 14. The CDR3 here is CASSTEPGQRNTGELFF. The CDR3 nucleotides read TGTGCCAGCTCTACGGAGCCGGGACAGCGAAACACCGGGGAGCTGTTTTTT.

The V call is TRBV7-2, the J call TRBJ2-7, with D perhaps given as TRBD1 or TRBD2 (6 bases each). The CDR3 spans 14 residues. Per germline, CDR1 SGHTA and CDR2 FQGNSA. V shed 3 bases and J shed 5 bases, with 14 bases lying between them. The CDR3 nucleotides read TGTGCCAGCAGCTTGGGGTGGAGGGACAACGAGCAGTACTTC. It encodes CASSLGWRDNEQYF.

The chain is built from TRBV2 and TRBJ2-4; 9 bases are a match to TRBD2. After removal of 3 bases from V and 2 bases from J, the junction contained 5 bases not matched to a gene. CDR3 length: 16 residues. Germline-derived CDR1 and CDR2 are SNHLY and FYNNEI. The CDR3 bases are TGTGCCAGCAGTGAGGGACTAGCAGGAACCAAAAACATTCAGTACTTC. Translated: CASSEGLAGTKNIQYF.

The chain carries TRBV7-2 and TRBJ2-1; unclear D gene. Trimming stripped 4 bases from V and 8 bases from J, with 15 bases between. Looked up from germline, CDR1 is SGHTA and CDR2 is FQGNSA. The CDR3 sequence is 14 residues long. For the CDR3, the DNA is TGTGCCAGCAGCTCGGCCGGTAGTAATCATGAGCAGTTCTTC. Its protein product is CASSSAGSNHEQFF.

The rearrangement joins TRBV15 to TRBJ2-7; D may be TRBD1 (6 bases). There are 16 residues in the CDR3. Germline V gene lookup returns CDR1 LNHNV and CDR2 YYDKDF (reference sequence). Trimming took off 5 bases at V and 3 bases at J, with 20 bases between the two ends. The CDR3 reads CATSAQADSLGYEQYF. In DNA, the CDR3 is TGTGCCACCAGCGCCCAAGCGGACAGTTTGGGCTACGAGCAGTACTTC. The full variable domain, its missing parts supplied by reference TRBV15 and TRBJ2-7, is DAMVIQNPRYQVTQFGKPVTLSCSQTLNHNVMYWYQQKSSQAPKLLFHYYDKDFNNEADTPDNFQSRRPNTSFCFLDIRSPGLGDTAMYLCATSAQADSLGYEQYFGPGTRLTVT.

The J gene is TRBJ2-3, the V gene TRBV18; D remains unclear. Germline CDR1 is KGHSH and CDR2 is LQKENI. CDR3 length: 14 residues. V lost 4 bases to trimming and J lost 5 bases, with 13 bases between them. CDR3 region: CASSQDRPRDTQYF. CDR3 DNA sequence: TGTGCCAGCTCACAAGATCGACCGAGAGATACGCAGTATTTT. Looking up the rest from reference TRBV18 and TRBJ2-3 gives the full variable domain: NAGVMQNPRHLVRRRGQEARLRCSPMKGHSHVYWYRQLPEEGLKFMVYLQKENIIDESGMPKERFSAEFPKEGPSILRIQQVVRGDSAAYFCASSQDRPRDTQYFGPGTRLTVL.

The rearrangement links TRBV5-6 to TRBJ1-1; 8 nucleotides align to TRBD1. Germline loops: CDR1 SGHDT, CDR2 YYEEEE. This CDR3 comprises 13 residues. Germline trimming cut 3 bases from V and 6 bases from J; bases unmatched to any gene: 4. The CDR3 DNA follows: TGTGCCAGCAGCTGGGAACAGGGGGCTGAAGCTTTCTTT. Translating it yields CASSWEQGAEAFF.

The chain has TRBV4-2 and TRBJ2-5, with D tentatively TRBD2 (5 bases). The CDR3 runs 14 residues. Trimming cost V 0 bases and J 3 bases, with 8 bases left between them. Germline values: CDR1 LGHNA, CDR2 YNFKEQ. The CDR3 sequence is CASSQDLREETQYF. CDR3 DNA sequence: TGTGCCAGCAGCCAAGATCTGAGGGAAGAGACCCAGTACTTC.

The genes are TRBV6-1 and TRBJ2-2; D possibly corresponds to TRBD2 (7 bases). The V end was cut by 2 bases, the J end by 5 bases, with 12 bases between. The CDR3 is made up of 15 amino acids. Germline CDR1 and CDR2: MNHNS and SASEGT. DNA for the CDR3: TGTGCCAGCAGTGAACTTAGGGGGGGGACCGGGGAGCTGTTTTTT. It encodes CASSELRGGTGELFF.

The chain uses TRBV5-4 and TRBJ2-3; 7 nucleotides match TRBD1. The germline V gene has CDR1 SGHNT and CDR2 YYREEE (reference sequence). The CDR3 loop spans 16 amino acids. V shed 1 base and J 0 bases; nucleotides not matched to a gene: 5. CDR3 loop: CASSLPGQLSTDTQYF. The DNA for the CDR3 is TGTGCCAGCAGCTTGCCGGGACAGCTTAGCACAGATACGCAGTATTTT.

V is TRBV7-9 and J is TRBJ2-3, with 8 bases matching TRBD1. J was trimmed by 5 bases and V by 1 base; bases with no gene match: 5. This CDR3 is 15 amino acids long. Germline CDR1 reads SEHNR; CDR2 reads FQNEAQ (reference sequence). This CDR3 is CASSLVQGGGDTQYF. The CDR3, as DNA: TGTGCCAGCAGCTTAGTACAGGGGGGCGGAGATACGCAGTATTTT.

The chain has TRBV5-1 and TRBJ2-7; 8 bases line up with TRBD1. The trim removed 4 bases at V and 6 bases at J, leaving 9 bases unmatched. Germline CDR1 reads SGHRS; CDR2 reads YFSETQ. This CDR3 region has 14 residues. The CDR3 is CASSPGQGLGEQYF. The CDR3 DNA sequence: TGCGCCAGCAGCCCCGGACAGGGTCTGGGCGAGCAGTACTTC.

The V and J genes are TRBV7-9 and TRBJ2-1, with TRBD2 identical over 8 bases. J was trimmed by 5 bases and V by 4 bases; bases with no gene match: 13. The CDR3 runs to 17 residues. Germline CDR1 reads SEHNR; CDR2 reads FQNEAQ (reference sequence). Written as DNA, the CDR3 is TGTGCCAGCAGCTCCCGGGGTAGCGGGGCGCGTCACAATGAGCAGTTCTTC. Residues: CASSSRGSGARHNEQFF.

CDR3 residues: CASSLGWEGYTF. The CDR3 bases are TGTGCCAGCAGCTTAGGGTGGGAGGGCTACACCTTC. The genes are TRBV7-2 and TRBJ1-2; no clear D gene. V lost 1 base and J lost 8, with 8 bases in between. Germline V CDR1 and CDR2: SGHTA, FQGNSA. The CDR3 spans 12 residues.

The V gene is TRBV5-1, the J gene TRBJ2-7; tentatively, D is TRBD1 (6 bases). Trimming took 7 bases from V and 6 from J, leaving 17 bases between them. Germline CDR1 is SGHRS and CDR2 is YFSETQ. This CDR3 has 13 amino acids. In DNA form, the CDR3 reads TGCGCCAGCCGAATTGGAACAGGGATCGAGCAGTACTTC. This sequence encodes CASRIGTGIEQYF.

The chain recombines TRBV6-1 with TRBJ1-2; D is ambiguous. The length of the CDR3 is 13 residues. Germline-derived CDR1 and CDR2 are MNHNS and SASEGT. Trimming stripped 3 bases from V and 4 bases from J, with 9 bases between. The CDR3 loop is CASSERGPYGYTF. DNA of the CDR3: TGTGCCAGCAGTGAGAGAGGGCCCTATGGCTACACCTTC.

This clone was seen just once. V usage is TRBV12-5 and J usage is TRBJ1-1; tentative D call: TRBD1 (5 bases). V was clipped by 3 bases and J by 1 base, with 18 bases between them. The length of the CDR3 is 17 residues. Per the germline V gene, CDR1 is LGHNT and CDR2 is FRNRAP. The CDR3 spells CASGFPRAGAGNTEAFF. CDR3 nucleotide sequence: TGTGCTAGTGGTTTTCCCCGGGCCGGGGCCGGGAACACTGAAGCTTTCTTT. The variable domain in full, completed from reference TRBV12-5 and TRBJ1-1, reads DARVTQTPRHKVTEMGQEVTMRCQPILGHNTVFWYRQTMMQGLELLAYFRNRAPLDDSGMPKDRFSAEMPDATLATLKIQPSEPRDSAVYFCASGFPRAGAGNTEAFFGQGTRLTVV.

V usage is TRBV2 and J usage is TRBJ1-1; D gene unclear. Germline V lookup: CDR1 SNHLY, CDR2 FYNNEI. The length of the CDR3 is 13 residues. V was pared by 3 bases and J by 1 base, with 6 bases between. In DNA form, the CDR3 reads TGTGCCAGCAGTGATTTAGGGAACACTGAAGCTTTCTTT. This translates into CASSDLGNTEAFF.

This chain links TRBV5-1 with TRBJ2-1; unclear D gene. Germline assignment: CDR1 SGHRS and CDR2 YFSETQ. V lost 4 bases, J lost 0 bases, and 11 bases lay in between. This CDR3 is 15 amino acids long. The CDR3 sequence is CASSVAGSSYNEQFF. For the CDR3, the DNA is TGCGCCAGCAGCGTGGCAGGTAGCTCCTACAATGAGCAGTTCTTC.

The V call is TRBV6-4, the J call TRBJ1-1, with unresolved D. The CDR3 contains 11 residues. CDR1 MRHNA and CDR2 SNTAGT come from the germline V gene. Trimming left V 7 bases short and J 4 bases short, with 7 bases between. The CDR3 loop reads CASKSGTEAFF. The CDR3 nucleotides read TGTGCCAGCAAGTCTGGCACTGAAGCTTTCTTT.

The chain carries TRBV9 and TRBJ2-7; 13 nucleotides agree with TRBD2. The ends lost 0 bases at V and 5 bases at J; junction bases unmatched: 2. Germline V gives CDR1 SGDLS, CDR2 YYNGEE. The length of the CDR3 is 15 residues. The CDR3 DNA reads TGTGCCAGCAGCGTAGGTGGACTAGCGGGGGACGAGCAGTACTTC. This sequence encodes CASSVGGLAGDEQYF.

CDR3 loop: CASSTGNEQYF. The CDR3 DNA reads as TGTGCCAGCAGTACAGGGAACGAGCAGTACTTC. The chain carries TRBV5-4 and TRBJ2-7, with D possibly being TRBD1 (6 bases). CDR3 length equals 11 residues. Per the germline V gene, CDR1 is SGHNT and CDR2 is YYREEE (reference sequence). V lost 5 bases, J lost 5 bases, and 8 bases lay in between.

The rearrangement uses TRBV7-2 and TRBJ1-6; D may be TRBD1 (5 bases). In germline, CDR1 is SGHTA, CDR2 FQGNSA. V lost 0 bases and J 7 bases, leaving 13 bases between the germline ends. There are 16 residues in the CDR3. Here the CDR3 DNA reads TGTGCCAGCAGCTTAGCGCATGGGGGAGTAAATTCACCCCTCCACTTT. Residues: CASSLAHGGVNSPLHF.

The CDR3 region is CASSYSGTVTYEQYF. CDR3 nucleotide sequence: TGTGCCAGCAGTTACTCGGGGACAGTGACATACGAGCAGTACTTC. V gene TRBV6-5 combines with J gene TRBJ2-7, with 7 bases fitting TRBD1. There are 15 residues in the CDR3. V lost 0 bases and J lost 4; bases outside the gene matches: 6. Germline lookup yields CDR1 MNHEY and CDR2 SVGAGI.

The chain is built from TRBV2 and TRBJ1-2, with TRBD1 matching over 8 bases. CDR1 is SNHLY and CDR2 is FYNNEI in the germline V gene. This CDR3 is 15 amino acids long. The ends lost 5 bases at V and 4 bases at J; junction bases unmatched: 9. This chain's CDR3 is CASSPGQGGRYGYTF. The CDR3 region has the DNA TGTGCCAGCAGTCCTGGACAGGGCGGTCGCTATGGCTACACCTTC.

The J gene is TRBJ1-1, the V gene TRBV19; the D gene is possibly TRBD1 (5 bases). The CDR3 has 14 residues. The germline V gene encodes CDR1 LNHDA and CDR2 SQIVND (reference sequence). Trimming took off 5 bases at V and 1 base at J, with 11 bases between the two ends. CDR3 in amino acids: CASSRGTTNTEAFF. Here the CDR3 DNA reads TGTGCCAGTAGTCGGGGGACTACGAACACTGAAGCTTTCTTT.

The genes are TRBV11-1 and TRBJ1-5; TRBD1 matches at 10 bases. Germline trimming cut 5 bases from V and 4 bases from J; bases unmatched to any gene: 5. The V gene's germline CDR1 is SGHAT and CDR2 FQDESV (reference sequence). The CDR3 runs to 15 residues. The CDR3 protein is CASSRGTGANQPQHF. Here the CDR3 DNA reads TGTGCCAGCAGCCGAGGGACAGGGGCTAATCAGCCCCAGCATTTT.

The V gene is TRBV2, the J gene TRBJ2-5; 9 bases map to TRBD1. V shed 4 bases, J shed 9 bases, and the junction held 12 bases outside the gene matches. Germline V gives CDR1 SNHLY, CDR2 FYNNEI. The CDR3 sequence is 15 residues long. The CDR3 is CASSATGGLIGSQYF. Here the CDR3 DNA reads TGTGCCAGCAGTGCGACAGGGGGTTTAATTGGTTCCCAGTACTTC.